This T cell receptor (beta chain) was retrieved from a study of T cell changes during pregnancy in multiple sclerosis. V shed 2 bases and J 5 bases; nucleotides not matched to a gene: 7. This CDR3 has 15 residues. Germline V CDR1 and CDR2: SNHLY, FYNNEI. This table comes from immunoSEQ multiplex PCR, and its TCRdb copy is limited to in-frame clones, with some not included. The sample has about 100,000 clones, 94% seen once. This clonotype was obtained from a female donor with multiple sclerosis, enrolled in a pregnancy study. The sample here was peripheral blood, taken before pregnancy. The J gene is TRBJ2-7, the V gene TRBV2, with 9 bases that match TRBD1. The CDR3 reads CASSESGTGIDEQYF. DNA of the CDR3: TGTGCCAGCAGTGAATCTGGGACAGGGATCGACGAGCAGTACTTC. The variable domain in full, completed from reference TRBV2 and TRBJ2-7, reads EPEVTQTPSHQVTQMGQEVILRCVPISNHLYFYWYRQILGQKVEFLVSFYNNEISEKSEIFDDQFSVERPDGSNFTLKIRSTKLEDSAMYFCASSESGTGIDEQYFGPGTRLTVT.